These 5 T cell receptor beta chains came from one sample sequenced in a study of neoadjuvant anti-PD-1 for oral cavity cancer. The assay was immunoSEQ multiplex PCR, and TCRdb's table has in-frame clones only and misses some. Of tens of thousands of clones in the sample, roughly nine tenths were seen once. Time point given: after neoadjuvant nivolumab, at surgical resection. The source was PBMCs, collected after nivolumab (anti-PD-1) treatment. These receptors originate from a person aged 35-80 years with oral cavity squamous cell carcinoma.

This clone appeared a few times. This chain joins TRBV4-1 and TRBJ1-2, with 10 bases fitting TRBD1. Looked up from germline, CDR1 is MGHRA and CDR2 is YSYEKL. V shed 6 bases, J shed 2 bases, and the junction held 6 bases outside the gene matches. The CDR3 covers 15 residues. In DNA form, the CDR3 reads TGCGCCAGCAGGGGACAGGGGATCCCAAACTATGGCTACACCTTC. It is translated as CASRGQGIPNYGYTF.

For the CDR3, the DNA is TGTGCCTGGAGTGGCCTACCCAACAGGGAGAGGGAAAAACTGTTTTTT. It specifies CAWSGLPNREREKLFF. The chain links TRBV30 to TRBJ1-4; D perhaps matches TRBD1 (6 bases). The CDR3 runs to 16 residues. Germline values: CDR1 GTSNPN, CDR2 SVGIG (reference sequence). Trimming took off 1 base at V and 8 bases at J, with 20 bases between the two ends.

This rearrangement joins TRBV2 to TRBJ2-5; D is unresolved. The CDR3 extends over 15 amino acids. V shed 3 bases and J shed 0 bases, with 11 bases lying between them. Germline lookup yields CDR1 SNHLY and CDR2 FYNNEI. As DNA, the CDR3 is TGTGCCAGCAGTGAGGCACGGCCGTACCAAGAGACCCAGTACTTC. Encoded protein: CASSEARPYQETQYF.

The chain combines TRBV6-5 with TRBJ1-4; D uncertain. CDR1 MNHEY and CDR2 SVGAGI come from the germline V gene. The ends were cut back, 6 bases at V and 7 bases at J, with 15 bases in the middle. This CDR3 contains 14 residues. CDR3 in DNA: TGTGCCAGCAGCCAGACCCGGCGTTCTGAAAAACTGTTTTTT. Its translation: CASSQTRRSEKLFF.

The chain links TRBV6-1 to TRBJ2-5; weak D call: TRBD2 (5 bases). Germline V CDR1 and CDR2: MNHNS, SASEGT. Trimming shortened V by 0 bases and J by 1 base, and 6 bases separated the two germline ends. CDR3 length: 14 residues. CDR3 in DNA: TGTGCCAGCAGTGAAGCCGGGATCCAAGAGACCCAGTACTTC. Translating it yields CASSEAGIQETQYF.